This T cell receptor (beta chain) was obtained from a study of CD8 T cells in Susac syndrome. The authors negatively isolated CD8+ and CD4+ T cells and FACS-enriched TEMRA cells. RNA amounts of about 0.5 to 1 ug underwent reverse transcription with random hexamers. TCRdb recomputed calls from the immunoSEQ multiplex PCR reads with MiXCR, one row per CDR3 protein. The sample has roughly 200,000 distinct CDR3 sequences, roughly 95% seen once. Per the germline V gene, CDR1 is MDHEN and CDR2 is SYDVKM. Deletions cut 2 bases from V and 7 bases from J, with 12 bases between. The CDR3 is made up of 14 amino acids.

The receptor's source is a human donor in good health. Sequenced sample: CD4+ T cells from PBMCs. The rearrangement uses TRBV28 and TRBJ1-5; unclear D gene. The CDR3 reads CASSLDPGLQPQHF. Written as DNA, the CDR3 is TGTGCCAGCAGTTTAGACCCGGGGTTACAGCCCCAGCATTTT.